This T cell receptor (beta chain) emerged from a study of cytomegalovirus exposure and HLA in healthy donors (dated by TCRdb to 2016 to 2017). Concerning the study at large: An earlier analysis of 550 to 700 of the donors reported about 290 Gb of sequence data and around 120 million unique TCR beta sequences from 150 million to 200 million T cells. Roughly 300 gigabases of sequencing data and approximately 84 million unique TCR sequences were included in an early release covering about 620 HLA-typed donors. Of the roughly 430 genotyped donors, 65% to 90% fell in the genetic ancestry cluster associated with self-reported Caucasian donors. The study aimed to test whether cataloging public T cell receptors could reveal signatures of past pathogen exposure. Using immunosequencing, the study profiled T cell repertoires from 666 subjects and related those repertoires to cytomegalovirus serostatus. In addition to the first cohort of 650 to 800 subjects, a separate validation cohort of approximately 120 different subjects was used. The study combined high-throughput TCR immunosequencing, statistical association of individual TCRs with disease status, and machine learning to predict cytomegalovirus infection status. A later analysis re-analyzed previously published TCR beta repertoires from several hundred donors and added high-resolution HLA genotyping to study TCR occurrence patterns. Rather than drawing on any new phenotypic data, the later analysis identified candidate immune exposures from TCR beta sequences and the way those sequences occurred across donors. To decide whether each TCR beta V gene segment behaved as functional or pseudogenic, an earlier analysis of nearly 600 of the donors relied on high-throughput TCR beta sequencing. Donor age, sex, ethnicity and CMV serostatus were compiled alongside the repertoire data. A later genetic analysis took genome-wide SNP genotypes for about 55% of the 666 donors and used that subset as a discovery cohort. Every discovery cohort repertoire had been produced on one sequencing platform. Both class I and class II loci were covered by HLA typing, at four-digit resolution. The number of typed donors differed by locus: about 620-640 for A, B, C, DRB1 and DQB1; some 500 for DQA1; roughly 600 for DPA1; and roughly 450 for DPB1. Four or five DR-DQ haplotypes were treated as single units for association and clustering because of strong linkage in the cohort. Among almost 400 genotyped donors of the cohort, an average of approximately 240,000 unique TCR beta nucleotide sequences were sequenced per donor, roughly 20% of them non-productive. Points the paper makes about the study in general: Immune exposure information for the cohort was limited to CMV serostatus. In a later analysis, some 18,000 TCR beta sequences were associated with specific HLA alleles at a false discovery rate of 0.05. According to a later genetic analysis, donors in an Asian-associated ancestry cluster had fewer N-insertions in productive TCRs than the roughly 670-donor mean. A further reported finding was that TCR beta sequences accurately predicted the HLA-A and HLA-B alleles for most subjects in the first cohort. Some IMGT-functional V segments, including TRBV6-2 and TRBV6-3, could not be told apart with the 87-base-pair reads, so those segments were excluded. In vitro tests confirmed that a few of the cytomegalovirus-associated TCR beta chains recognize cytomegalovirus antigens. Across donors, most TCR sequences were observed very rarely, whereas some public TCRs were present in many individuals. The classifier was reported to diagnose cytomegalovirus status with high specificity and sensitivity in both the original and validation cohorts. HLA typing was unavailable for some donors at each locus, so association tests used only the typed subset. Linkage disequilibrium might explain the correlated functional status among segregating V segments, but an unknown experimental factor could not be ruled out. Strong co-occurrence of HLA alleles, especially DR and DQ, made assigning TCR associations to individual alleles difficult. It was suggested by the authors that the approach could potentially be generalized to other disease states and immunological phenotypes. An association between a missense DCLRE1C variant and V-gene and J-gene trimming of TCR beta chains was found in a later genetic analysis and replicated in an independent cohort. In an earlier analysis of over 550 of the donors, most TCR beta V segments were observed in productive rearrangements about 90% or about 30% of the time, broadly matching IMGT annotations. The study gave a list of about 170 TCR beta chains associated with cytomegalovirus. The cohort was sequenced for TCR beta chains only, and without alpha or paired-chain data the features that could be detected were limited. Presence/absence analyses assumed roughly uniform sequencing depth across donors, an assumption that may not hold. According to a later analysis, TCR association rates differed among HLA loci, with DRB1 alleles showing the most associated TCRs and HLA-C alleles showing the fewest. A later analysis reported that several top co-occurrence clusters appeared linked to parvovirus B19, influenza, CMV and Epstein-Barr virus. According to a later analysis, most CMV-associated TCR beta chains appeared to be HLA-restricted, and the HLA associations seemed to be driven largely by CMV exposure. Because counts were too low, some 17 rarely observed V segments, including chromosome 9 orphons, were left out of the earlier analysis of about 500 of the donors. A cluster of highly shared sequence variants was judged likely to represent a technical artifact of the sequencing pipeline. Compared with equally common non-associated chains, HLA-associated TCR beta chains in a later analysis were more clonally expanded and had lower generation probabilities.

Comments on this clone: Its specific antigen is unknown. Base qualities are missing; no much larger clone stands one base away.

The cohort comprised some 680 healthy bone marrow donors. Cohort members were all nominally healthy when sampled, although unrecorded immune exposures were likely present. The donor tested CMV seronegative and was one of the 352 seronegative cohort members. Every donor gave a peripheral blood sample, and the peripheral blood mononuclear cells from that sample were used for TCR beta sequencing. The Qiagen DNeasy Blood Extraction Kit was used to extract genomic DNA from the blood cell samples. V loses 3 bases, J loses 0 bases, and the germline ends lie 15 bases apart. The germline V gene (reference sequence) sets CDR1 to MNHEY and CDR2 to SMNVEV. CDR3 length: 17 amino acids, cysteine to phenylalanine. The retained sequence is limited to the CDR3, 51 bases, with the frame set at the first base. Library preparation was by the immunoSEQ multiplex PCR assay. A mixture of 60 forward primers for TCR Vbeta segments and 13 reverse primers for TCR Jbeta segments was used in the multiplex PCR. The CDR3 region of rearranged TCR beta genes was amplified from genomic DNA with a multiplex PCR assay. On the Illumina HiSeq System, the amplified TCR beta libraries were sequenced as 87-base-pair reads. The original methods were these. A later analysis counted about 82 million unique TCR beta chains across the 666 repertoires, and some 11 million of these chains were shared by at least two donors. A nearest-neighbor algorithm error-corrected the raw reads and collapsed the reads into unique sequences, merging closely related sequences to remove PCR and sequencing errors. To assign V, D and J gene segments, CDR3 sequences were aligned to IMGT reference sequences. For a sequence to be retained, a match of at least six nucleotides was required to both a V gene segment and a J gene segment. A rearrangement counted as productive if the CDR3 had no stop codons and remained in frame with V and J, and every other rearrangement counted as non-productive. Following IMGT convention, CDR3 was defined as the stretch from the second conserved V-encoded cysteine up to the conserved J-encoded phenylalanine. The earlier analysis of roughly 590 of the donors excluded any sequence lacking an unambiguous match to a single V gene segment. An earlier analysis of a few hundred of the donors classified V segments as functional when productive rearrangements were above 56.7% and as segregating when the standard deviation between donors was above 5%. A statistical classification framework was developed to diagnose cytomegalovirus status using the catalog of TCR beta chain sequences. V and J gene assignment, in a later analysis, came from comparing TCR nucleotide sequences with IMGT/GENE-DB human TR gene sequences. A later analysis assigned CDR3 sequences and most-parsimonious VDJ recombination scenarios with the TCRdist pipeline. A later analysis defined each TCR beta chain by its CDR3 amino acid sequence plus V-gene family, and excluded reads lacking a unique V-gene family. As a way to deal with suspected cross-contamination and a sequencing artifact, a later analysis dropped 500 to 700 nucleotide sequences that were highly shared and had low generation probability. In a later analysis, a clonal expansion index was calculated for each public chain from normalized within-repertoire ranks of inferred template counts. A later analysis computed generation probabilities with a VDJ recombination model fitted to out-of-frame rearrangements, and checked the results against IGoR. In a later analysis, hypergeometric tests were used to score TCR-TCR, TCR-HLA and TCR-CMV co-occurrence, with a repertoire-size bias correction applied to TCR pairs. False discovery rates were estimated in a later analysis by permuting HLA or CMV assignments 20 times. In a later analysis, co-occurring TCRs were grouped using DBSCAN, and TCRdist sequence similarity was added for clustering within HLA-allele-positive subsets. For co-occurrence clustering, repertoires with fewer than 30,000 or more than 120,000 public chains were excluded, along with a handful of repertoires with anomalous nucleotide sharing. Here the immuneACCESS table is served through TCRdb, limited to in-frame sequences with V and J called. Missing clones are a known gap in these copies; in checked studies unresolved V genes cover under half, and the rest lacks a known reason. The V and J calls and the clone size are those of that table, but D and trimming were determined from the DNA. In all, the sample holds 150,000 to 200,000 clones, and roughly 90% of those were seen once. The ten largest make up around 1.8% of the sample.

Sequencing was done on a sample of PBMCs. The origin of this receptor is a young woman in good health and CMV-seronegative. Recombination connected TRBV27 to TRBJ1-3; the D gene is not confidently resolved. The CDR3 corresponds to CASSFFRSLSSGNTIYF. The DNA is TGTGCCAGCAGTTTTTTCCGCTCCCTGAGCTCTGGAAACACCATATATTTT.